The entry below gives a single T cell receptor beta chain sequence along with its context. Trimming took 3 bases from V and 4 from J; bases not matched to a gene: 4. Per the germline V gene, CDR1 is LNHDA and CDR2 is SQIVND (reference sequence). The CDR3 has 15 residues. The method was immunoSEQ multiplex PCR; TCRdb's version includes in-frame clones alone and lacks a portion of them. The sample consists of more than 250,000 clones, around 87% of them appearing once. This entry belongs to a study of blood T cell repertoires in COVID-19. The source material was peripheral blood. The receptor was isolated from a young woman who had recovered from COVID-19. The V and J genes are TRBV19 and TRBJ2-2; 8 bases fit TRBD1. This chain's CDR3 is CASSIQGASTGELFF. In DNA form, the CDR3 reads TGTGCCAGTAGTATCCAGGGGGCGAGCACCGGGGAGCTGTTTTTT.